What follows is one T cell receptor beta chain and its context. The antigen remains undetermined. The authors made cDNA by 5'RACE with 10-nucleotide random UMIs. TCRdb re-analysed the 5' RACE reads in MiXCR, keeping a single row per CDR3 protein. The sample lists 50,000 to 85,000 distinct CDR3 sequences; 5.2% were seen once. Trimming left V 2 bases short and J 1 base short, with 6 bases between. CDR3 size: 15 residues. Germline V gene data show CDR1 as SNHLY and CDR2 as FYNNEI. This entry comes from a study of neurological immune-mediated disorders. Findings of the study overall: Phylogenetic grouping assigned the repertoires of 18 of 34 multiple sclerosis patients to one related-CDR3 cluster, which constitutes a possible signature. Private repertoires in all groups were suggested, as expanded clones shared no CDR3 amino acid sequences across subjects. Multiple sclerosis was found to have the least TCR clonal expansion, below healthy controls, and HTLV-1-associated myelopathy the most.

The chain combines TRBV2 with TRBJ2-6; D uncertain. Sequenced material: PBMCs. This receptor was taken from a woman aged 25 to 39 with multiple sclerosis. The CDR3 loop is CASSEWVSGANVLTF. The DNA of the CDR3 is TGTGCCAGCAGTGAATGGGTATCTGGGGCCAACGTCCTGACTTTC. The whole variable domain, filled in from reference TRBV2 and TRBJ2-6, reads EPEVTQTPSHQVTQMGQEVILRCVPISNHLYFYWYRQILGQKVEFLVSFYNNEISEKSEIFDDQFSVERPDGSNFTLKIRSTKLEDSAMYFCASSEWVSGANVLTFGAGSRLTVL.